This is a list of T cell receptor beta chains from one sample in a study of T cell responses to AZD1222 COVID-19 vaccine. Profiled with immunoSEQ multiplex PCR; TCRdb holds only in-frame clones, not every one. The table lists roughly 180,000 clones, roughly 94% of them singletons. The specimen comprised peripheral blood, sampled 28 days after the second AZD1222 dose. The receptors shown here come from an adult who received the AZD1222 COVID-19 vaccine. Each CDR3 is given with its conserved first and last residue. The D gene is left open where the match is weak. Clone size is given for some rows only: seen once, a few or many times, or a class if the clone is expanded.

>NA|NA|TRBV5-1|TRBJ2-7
CASSLRSEQYF
TGCGCCAGCAGCTTGAGGTCTGAGCAGTACTTC
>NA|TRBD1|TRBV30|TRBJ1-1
CAWARGTGRGTNTEAFF
TGTGCCTGGGCCCGCGGGACAGGACGCGGGACGAACACTGAAGCTTTCTTT
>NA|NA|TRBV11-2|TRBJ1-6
CASRVGDTYNSPLHF
TGTGCCAGCAGGGTTGGGGACACCTATAATTCACCCCTCCACTTT
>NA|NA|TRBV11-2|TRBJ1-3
CASSLRPLTGNTIYF
TGTGCCAGCAGCCTGAGACCCTTAACCGGAAACACCATATATTTT
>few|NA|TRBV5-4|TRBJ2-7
CASSFTESYEQYF
TGTGCCAGCAGCTTCACCGAATCCTACGAGCAGTACTTC
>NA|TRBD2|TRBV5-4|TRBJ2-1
CASSLGFGTSGSGQFF
TGTGCCAGCAGCTTGGGGTTCGGGACTAGCGGGAGTGGGCAGTTCTTC
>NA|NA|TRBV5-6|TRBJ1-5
CASSLGRGGQPQHF
TGTGCCAGCAGCTTGGGTCGGGGTGGTCAGCCCCAGCATTTT
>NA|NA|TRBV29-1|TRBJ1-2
CSTGTPGDYGYTF
TGCAGCACCGGGACCCCGGGGGACTATGGCTACACCTTC
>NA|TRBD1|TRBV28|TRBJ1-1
CASSFSRGDTEAFF
TGTGCCAGCAGTTTCAGCAGGGGGGACACTGAAGCTTTCTTT
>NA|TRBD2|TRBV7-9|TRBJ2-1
CASSLVGVAGANYNEQFF
TGTGCCAGCAGCTTAGTCGGAGTAGCGGGAGCCAACTACAATGAGCAGTTCTTC
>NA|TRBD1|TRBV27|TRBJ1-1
CASSRTGSTEAFF
TGTGCCAGCAGTCGGACAGGGTCCACTGAAGCTTTCTTT
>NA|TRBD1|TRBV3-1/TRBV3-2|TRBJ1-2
CASSQVTGGNGYTF
TGTGCCAGCAGCCAGGTGACAGGGGGCAATGGCTACACCTTC
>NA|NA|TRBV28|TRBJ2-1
CASSRGVGNEQFF
TGTGCCAGCAGCAGAGGGGTGGGCAATGAGCAGTTCTTC
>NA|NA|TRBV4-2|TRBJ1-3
CASSQAGSAGNTIYF
TGTGCCAGCAGCCAGGCAGGCTCAGCTGGAAACACCATATATTTT
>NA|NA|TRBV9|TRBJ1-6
CASSGTGPSPLHF
TGTGCCAGCAGCGGAACAGGGCCTTCACCCCTCCACTTT
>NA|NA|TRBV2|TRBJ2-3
CASNMRGSTDTQYF
TGTGCCAGCAATATGAGGGGGAGCACAGATACGCAGTATTTT
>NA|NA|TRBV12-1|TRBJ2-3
CASSSDYVSTDTQYF
TGTGCCAGCAGCTCCGACTACGTTAGCACAGATACGCAGTATTTT
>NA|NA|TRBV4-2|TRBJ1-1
CASSQGDTMNTEAFF
TGTGCCAGCAGCCAAGGGGACACGATGAACACTGAAGCTTTCTTT
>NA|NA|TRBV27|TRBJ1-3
CASSLGSGNTIYF
TGTGCCAGCAGTTTGGGTAGTGGAAACACCATATATTTT
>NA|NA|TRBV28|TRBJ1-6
CASRRTYNSPLHF
TGTGCCAGCAGAAGGACCTATAATTCACCCCTCCACTTT
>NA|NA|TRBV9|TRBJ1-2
CASSVGDTGLGGYTF
TGTGCCAGCAGCGTAGGGGACACGGGCCTCGGGGGCTACACCTTC
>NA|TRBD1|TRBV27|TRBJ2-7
CASSYSTGGQGPYEQYF
TGTGCCAGCAGTTACAGTACCGGGGGACAGGGGCCCTACGAGCAGTACTTC
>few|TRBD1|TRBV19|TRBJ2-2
CASSIVQGAGELFF
TGTGCCAGTAGTATTGTTCAGGGGGCCGGGGAGCTGTTTTTT
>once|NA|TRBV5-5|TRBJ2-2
CASSSRHTGELFF
TGTGCCAGCAGCTCGCGACACACCGGGGAGCTGTTTTTT
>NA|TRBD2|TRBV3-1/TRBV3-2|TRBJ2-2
CASSLKTSGSSGELFF
TGTGCCAGCAGCCTAAAGACTAGCGGGAGTTCCGGGGAGCTGTTTTTT
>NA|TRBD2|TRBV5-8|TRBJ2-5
CASSLADIAGGLGKTQYF
TGTGCCAGCAGCTTGGCCGACATAGCGGGGGGACTAGGAAAGACCCAGTACTTC
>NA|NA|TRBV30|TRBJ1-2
CAWSVGVNYGYTF
TGTGCCTGGAGTGTAGGGGTAAACTATGGCTACACCTTC
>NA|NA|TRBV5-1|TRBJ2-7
CASSRDNYEQYF
TGCGCCAGCAGTCGGGACAACTACGAGCAGTACTTC
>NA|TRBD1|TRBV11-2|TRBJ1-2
CASSTAGTEYGYTF
TGTGCCAGCAGCACAGCCGGGACAGAATATGGCTACACCTTC
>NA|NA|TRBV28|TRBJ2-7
CASSLRPYEQYF
TGTGCCAGCAGCCTAAGACCTTACGAGCAGTACTTC
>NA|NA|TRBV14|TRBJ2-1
CASISELHNEQFF
TGTGCCAGTATATCGGAACTACACAATGAGCAGTTCTTC
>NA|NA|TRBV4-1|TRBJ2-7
CASSQDTYEQYF
TGCGCCAGCAGCCAAGACACCTACGAGCAGTACTTC
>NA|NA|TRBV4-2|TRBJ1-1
CASSQDLGAEGLNTEAFF
TGTGCCAGCAGCCAAGATTTAGGGGCGGAGGGGTTGAACACTGAAGCTTTCTTT
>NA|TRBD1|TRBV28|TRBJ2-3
CASVSGTGVTSGGGGTDTQYF
TGTGCCAGCGTATCCGGGACAGGGGTCACTAGCGGAGGGGGCGGCACAGATACGCAGTATTTT
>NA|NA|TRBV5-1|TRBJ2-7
CASSPGIQGGEQYF
TGCGCCAGCAGCCCGGGAATCCAGGGAGGCGAGCAGTACTTC
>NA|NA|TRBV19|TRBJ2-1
CASGDPHNEQFF
TGTGCCAGTGGAGACCCCCACAATGAGCAGTTCTTC
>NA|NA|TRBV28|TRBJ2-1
CASSFQGAYNEQFF
TGTGCCAGCAGTTTCCAGGGAGCCTACAATGAGCAGTTCTTC
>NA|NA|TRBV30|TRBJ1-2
CAWSTEANYGYTF
TGTGCCTGGAGCACAGAGGCTAACTATGGCTACACCTTC
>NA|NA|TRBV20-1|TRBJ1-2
CSAYREDGYTF
TGCAGTGCTTACAGGGAGGATGGCTACACCTTC
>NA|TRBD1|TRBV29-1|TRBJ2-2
CSANPGTGQGESGELFF
TGCAGCGCCAACCCCGGAACTGGACAGGGAGAGAGCGGGGAGCTGTTTTTT
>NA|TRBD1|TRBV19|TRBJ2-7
CASTSGGYEQYF
TGTGCCAGTACCTCAGGGGGCTACGAGCAGTACTTC
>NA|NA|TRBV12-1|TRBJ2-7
CASSFAGLAAILSSYEQYF
TGTGCCAGCAGCTTTGCGGGACTAGCGGCGATCCTAAGCTCCTACGAGCAGTACTTC
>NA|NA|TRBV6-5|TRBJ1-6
CASSPGAYSFLHF
TGTGCCAGCAGTCCCGGGGCTTACAGCTTTCTCCACTTT
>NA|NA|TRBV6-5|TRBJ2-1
CASSHGQSYNEQFF
TGTGCCAGCAGTCACGGACAGTCGTACAATGAGCAGTTCTTC
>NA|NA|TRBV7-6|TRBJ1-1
CASSLVETATEAFF
TGTGCCAGCAGCTTAGTTGAGACAGCCACTGAAGCTTTCTTT
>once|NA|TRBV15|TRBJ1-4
CATSPYSRGREKLFF
TGTGCCACCAGCCCCTACTCGAGAGGTCGGGAAAAACTGTTTTTT
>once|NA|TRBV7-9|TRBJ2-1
CASSPHHYNEQFF
TGTGCCAGCAGCCCGCACCACTACAATGAGCAGTTCTTC
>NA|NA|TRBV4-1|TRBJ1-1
CASSQEGGRRAFF
TGCGCCAGCAGCCAAGAAGGGGGGAGGAGGGCTTTCTTT
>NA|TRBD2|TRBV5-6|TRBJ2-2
CASSFEAGGWNTGELFF
TGTGCCAGCAGCTTCGAGGCGGGAGGGTGGAACACCGGGGAGCTGTTTTTT
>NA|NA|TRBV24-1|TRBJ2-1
CATINPSPSSYNEQFF
TGTGCCACCATTAACCCCTCCCCGAGCTCCTACAATGAGCAGTTCTTC
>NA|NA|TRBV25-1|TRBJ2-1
CASSDPGSIYNEQFF
TGTGCCAGCAGTGACCCCGGGTCCATCTACAATGAGCAGTTCTTC
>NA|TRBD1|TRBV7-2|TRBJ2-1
CASSYSRDRGYHEQFF
TGTGCCAGCAGCTATTCCCGGGACAGGGGTTATCATGAGCAGTTCTTC
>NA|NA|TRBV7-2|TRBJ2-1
CASSLLEYGEQFF
TGTGCCAGCAGCTTACTAGAATATGGTGAGCAGTTCTTC
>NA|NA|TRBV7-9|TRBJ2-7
CASSRAEYEQYF
TGTGCCAGCAGCCGCGCTGAGTACGAGCAGTACTTC
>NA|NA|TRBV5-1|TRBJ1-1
CASSYGRGGTEAFF
TGCGCCAGCAGCTACGGCAGGGGTGGCACTGAAGCTTTCTTT
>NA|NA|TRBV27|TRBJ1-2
CASSSGTRGGYTF
TGTGCCAGCAGTTCCGGGACTCGGGGTGGCTACACCTTC
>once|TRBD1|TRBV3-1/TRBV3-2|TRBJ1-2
CASSPGQGGYGYTF
TGTGCCAGCAGCCCGGGACAGGGGGGCTATGGCTACACCTTC
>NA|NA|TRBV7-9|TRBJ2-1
CASSHRDQYNEQFF
TGTGCCAGCAGCCACCGGGACCAGTACAATGAGCAGTTCTTC